Listed here are 24 T cell receptor beta chains from one sample, sequenced in a study of shared clonotypes between healthy human individuals. Naive CD8 cells were CD45RO-negative, positively selected for CCR7, excluding terminally differentiated effector memory CD45RA+ cells. The repertoire was sequenced with immunoSEQ multiplex PCR; TCRdb's copy has only in-frame clones and lacks some. The repertoire includes around 1.9 million clones, just under 95% of them detected once, and under 2% sits in the top ten. Sequencing was done on a sample of naive CD8+ T cells from PBMCs. The receptors derive from a young man in good health. Some clones in this sample may be carry-over from other donors' samples.

The CDR3 DNA sequence: TGTGCCAGCAGCCCCCTAATTGAGGGAAAGGGTGGAGGCTACACCTTC. Amino acid sequence: CASSPLIEGKGGGYTF. V usage is TRBV14 and J usage is TRBJ1-2; the D is unclear. Germline V gene lookup returns CDR1 SGHDN and CDR2 FVKESK. V lost 4 bases and J 8 bases, leaving 23 bases between the germline ends. CDR3 size: 16 residues.

The chain joins TRBV7-9 to TRBJ2-3; 13 bases are shared with TRBD2. This CDR3 is built from 16 residues. The trim removed 5 bases at V and 6 bases at J, leaving 8 bases unmatched. In germline, CDR1 is SEHNR, CDR2 FQNEAQ (reference sequence). CDR3 in amino acids: CASSPGLAGVEDTQYF. The CDR3 region has the DNA TGTGCCAGCAGCCCAGGACTAGCGGGAGTAGAGGATACGCAGTATTTT.

This chain joins TRBV28 and TRBJ1-5; D is possibly TRBD1 (5 bases). Deletions cut 5 bases from V and 1 base from J, with 21 bases between. The length of the CDR3 is 18 residues. Per germline, CDR1 MDHEN and CDR2 SYDVKM. CDR3 loop: CASSLHLRRGGSNQPQHF. CDR3 nucleotide sequence: TGTGCCAGCAGTCTTCACTTAAGACGTGGGGGGAGCAATCAGCCCCAGCATTTT.

The CDR3 loop reads CASSSPGETQYF. The CDR3 DNA follows: TGTGCCAGCAGCTCCCCTGGTGAGACCCAGTACTTC. The rearrangement joins TRBV9 to TRBJ2-5; unclear D gene. The V and J ends lost 4 bases and 5 bases respectively, with 9 bases between them. Germline values: CDR1 SGDLS, CDR2 YYNGEE. This CDR3 region has 12 residues. Variable domain in full (rest from reference TRBV9 and TRBJ2-5): DSGVTQTPKHLITATGQRVTLRCSPRSGDLSVYWYQQSLDQGLQFLIQYYNGEERAKGNILERFSAQQFPDLHSELNLSSLELGDSALYFCASSSPGETQYFGPGTRLLVL.

V and J are TRBV10-3 and TRBJ2-1; possible D gene TRBD2, 5 bases. V lost 3 bases to trimming and J lost 14 bases, with 23 bases between them. Looked up from germline, CDR1 is ENHRY and CDR2 is SYGVKD. The CDR3 spans 15 residues. DNA of the CDR3: TGTGCCATCAGTGAAAGTAGGAGCGGAGTTGCTAGGGAGTTCTTC. Translated: CAISESRSGVAREFF.

The rearrangement uses TRBV6-1 and TRBJ1-1; D uncertain. The CDR3 spans 13 residues. Trimming left V 7 bases short and J 2 bases short, with 11 bases between. Germline CDR1 reads MNHNS; CDR2 reads SASEGT. The CDR3 DNA reads as TGTGCCAGCATGAACCTACAAAACACTGAAGCTTTCTTT. This codes for CASMNLQNTEAFF.

CDR3 region: CASSFFGQATEQYF. CDR3 coding DNA: TGTGCCAGCAGTTTTTTCGGACAGGCCACCGAGCAGTACTTC. The chain couples TRBV28 to TRBJ2-7, with 7 positions matching TRBD1. CDR3 length: 14 residues. Trimming removed 3 bases from V and 6 bases from J; junction bases left unmatched: 8. The germline CDR1 and CDR2 sequences are MDHEN and SYDVKM.

This clone was counted a few times. The V gene is TRBV28, the J gene TRBJ2-5; D gene uncertain. V shed 6 bases and J shed 5 bases, with 16 bases lying between them. The CDR3 runs to 14 residues. CDR1 is MDHEN, CDR2 SYDVKM, per germline. The CDR3 here is CASSSPGGRETQYF. The CDR3 DNA follows: TGTGCCAGCAGCTCGCCGGGTGGGCGGGAGACCCAGTACTTC.

This chain joins TRBV9 and TRBJ2-2, with 9 bases that match TRBD1. The CDR3 extends over 15 amino acids. Germline V gene lookup returns CDR1 SGDLS and CDR2 YYNGEE. V was pared by 5 bases and J by 4 bases, with 6 bases of the junction left unmatched. The CDR3: CASRTPGQGTGELFF. In DNA, the CDR3 is TGTGCCAGCAGAACACCGGGACAGGGCACCGGGGAGCTGTTTTTT.

The rearrangement joins TRBV5-1 to TRBJ2-1; 9 positions agree with TRBD2. V was clipped by 2 bases and J by 15 bases; unmatched bases: 15. Germline loops: CDR1 SGHRS, CDR2 YFSETQ. The CDR3 has 15 residues. DNA for the CDR3: TGCGCCAGCAGCTTAGACTCTAGCGGGATCCCCTTCGGGTTCTTC. Its translation: CASSLDSSGIPFGFF.

This chain joins TRBV15 and TRBJ2-7, with a weak D call TRBD2 (7 bases). The ends were cut back, 4 bases at V and 5 bases at J, with 15 bases in the middle. This CDR3 comprises 14 residues. Per germline, CDR1 LNHNV and CDR2 YYDKDF (reference sequence). In DNA, the CDR3 is TGTGCCACCAGCAAGGGGGGGGAGGGTAACGAGCAGTACTTC. This sequence encodes CATSKGGEGNEQYF.

The chain has TRBV6-1 and TRBJ1-4; D uncertain. The V gene lost 1 base and the J gene lost 0 bases, with 6 bases spanning the gap. This CDR3 has 15 amino acids. Germline lookup yields CDR1 MNHNS and CDR2 SASEGT. The CDR3 loop is CASSEDGTTNEKLFF. In nucleotides, the CDR3 is TGTGCCAGCAGTGAAGACGGGACAACTAATGAAAAACTGTTTTTT.

The V call is TRBV7-6, the J call TRBJ1-2; 7 bases are a match to TRBD1. Trimming removed 5 bases from V and 7 bases from J; junction bases left unmatched: 7. CDR1 is SGHVS and CDR2 is FNYEAQ in the germline V gene. The CDR3 sequence is 13 residues long. The CDR3 sequence is CASSTGTAFGYTF. CDR3 in DNA: TGTGCCAGCAGCACGGGGACAGCTTTTGGCTACACCTTC.

The J gene is TRBJ2-1, the V gene TRBV6-1; TRBD2 matches 12 bases. V was pared by 2 bases and J by 0 bases, with 5 bases of the junction left unmatched. Germline lookup yields CDR1 MNHNS and CDR2 SASEGT. The CDR3 covers 18 residues. CDR3 sequence (DNA): TGTGCCAGCAGTGAACTAGCGGGAGGGCCAAGCTCCTACAATGAGCAGTTCTTC. As protein: CASSELAGGPSSYNEQFF.

This rearrangement joins TRBV13 to TRBJ2-7; D uncertain. Trimming stripped 0 bases from V and 6 bases from J, with 15 bases between. CDR1 PRHDT and CDR2 FYEKMQ come from the germline V gene (reference sequence). There are 15 residues in the CDR3. Written as DNA, the CDR3 is TGTGCCAGCAGCTTAGGATGGCGTGGGAAGGCCGAGCAGTACTTC. Amino acid sequence: CASSLGWRGKAEQYF.

Comment on this clone: Additional DNA sequences in this sample encode the identical CDR3. The V and J genes are TRBV29-1 and TRBJ2-1, with TRBD2 as a possible D gene (5 bases). The CDR3 runs 14 residues. Germline lookup yields CDR1 SQVTM and CDR2 ANQGSEA. V was shortened by 3 bases and J by 1 base, with 10 bases between the two germline ends. The CDR3 DNA sequence: TGCAGCGTTGACGGAGCGGTTTCCTACAATGAGCAGTTCTTC. It translates to CSVDGAVSYNEQFF.

The chain combines TRBV10-3 with TRBJ2-7, with D possibly called TRBD1 or TRBD2 (5 bases each). Germline loops: CDR1 ENHRY, CDR2 SYGVKD. The CDR3 covers 14 residues. Trimming removed 3 bases from V and 6 bases from J, with 15 bases in between. CDR3 bases: TGTGCCATCAGTGAACGGGACCTCCTCCTCGAGCAGTACTTC. This gives the protein CAISERDLLLEQYF.

V usage is TRBV7-6 and J usage is TRBJ2-3; TRBD2 agrees at 8 bases. Unmatched junction bases numbered 9, after V lost 5 bases and J lost 5 bases. The CDR3 consists of 15 residues. CDR1 SGHVS and CDR2 FNYEAQ come from the germline V gene. The CDR3: CASSPKSGSIDTQYF. CDR3 in DNA: TGTGCCAGCAGCCCAAAGAGCGGGAGTATAGATACGCAGTATTTT.

With regard to this clone: This sample also contains other DNA sequences that code for the same CDR3. The CDR3 protein is CASSQVEGPYEQYF. The DNA of the CDR3 is TGCGCCAGCAGCCAAGTCGAGGGGCCCTACGAGCAGTACTTC. This chain joins TRBV4-1 and TRBJ2-7; the D call may be TRBD1 or TRBD2 (5 bases each). Germline assignment: CDR1 MGHRA and CDR2 YSYEKL. V lost 1 base and J lost 2, with 9 bases in between. The CDR3 has 14 residues.

V gene TRBV11-2 combines with J gene TRBJ2-5; no firm D call. V was pared by 5 bases and J by 7 bases, with 20 bases between. The germline gives CDR1 SGHAT, CDR2 FQNNGV. This CDR3 contains 15 residues. The CDR3 region has the DNA TGTGCCAGCAGCCGCCCCCTCGACGGCCCGGGGACCCAGTACTTC. It is translated as CASSRPLDGPGTQYF.

This chain links TRBV28 with TRBJ2-7; 12 bases are a match to TRBD2. The CDR3 consists of 14 residues. Germline-derived CDR1 and CDR2 are MDHEN and SYDVKM. The V segment lost 5 bases and the J segment 6 bases; nucleotides outside the gene matches: 5. In DNA form, the CDR3 reads TGTGCCAGCAGTAAGACTAGCGGGAGCTCCGAGCAGTACTTC. Residues: CASSKTSGSSEQYF.

This clone has more than one count but fewer than ten. This rearrangement joins TRBV4-2 to TRBJ1-4; unclear D gene. There are 14 residues in the CDR3. V lost 4 bases, J lost 7 bases, and 13 bases lay in between. Per the germline V gene, CDR1 is LGHNA and CDR2 is YNFKEQ. The CDR3 region is CASSPREESEKLFF. CDR3 nucleotide sequence: TGTGCCAGCAGCCCGAGGGAAGAGAGTGAAAAACTGTTTTTT.

This rearrangement joins TRBV4-1 to TRBJ2-1, with D possibly being TRBD2 (5 bases). Per the germline V gene, CDR1 is MGHRA and CDR2 is YSYEKL. The CDR3 is 16 amino acids. V lost 7 bases and J lost 4, with 20 bases in between. The CDR3 loop reads CASTPRSGLNYNEQFF. The DNA for the CDR3 is TGCGCCAGCACCCCGAGGAGCGGCTTAAATTACAATGAGCAGTTCTTC.

CDR3 amino acids: CASSLTDYNEQFF. The CDR3 DNA is TGTGCCAGCAGTCTGACCGACTACAATGAGCAGTTCTTC. This chain connects TRBV6-5 to TRBJ2-1, with D unresolved. Germline CDR1 and CDR2: MNHEY and SVGAGI. This CDR3 is built from 13 residues. Between the trimmed V and J ends, which lost 5 bases and 3 bases, there was a span of 8 bases.